The 30 T cell receptor beta chains below were found in one sample sequenced in a study of blood T cell repertoires in COVID-19 (dated by TCRdb to 2020 to 2021). Library preparation used the immunoSEQ multiplex PCR assay. Held by TCRdb, this immuneACCESS table contains in-frame sequences only and omits some clones. Under half of the omission traces to an unresolved V gene where checked; the cause of the rest is unknown. The sample table records roughly 36,000 clones; 85% to 95% of these occur just once. Roughly 38% of the sample comes from the top ten. Input material: peripheral blood. These receptors originate from a man between 60 and 75 years old with active or convalescent COVID-19.

The CDR3 nucleotides are TGTGCCAGCAGTTTACCTGGACTAGCAGCCTCCTACGAGCAGTACTTC. Translating it yields CASSLPGLAASYEQYF. The gene calls are TRBV28 and TRBJ2-7; 8 nucleotides agree with TRBD2. The V segment lost 2 bases and the J segment 0 bases; nucleotides outside the gene matches: 6. This CDR3 has 16 residues. The germline gives CDR1 MDHEN, CDR2 SYDVKM.

The chain joins TRBV2 to TRBJ2-7; D perhaps matches TRBD1 (5 bases). Germline values: CDR1 SNHLY, CDR2 FYNNEI. V was pared by 7 bases and J by 0 bases, with 10 bases between. This CDR3 is 13 amino acids long. The CDR3 coding sequence is TGTGCCAGCAATACAGGTAGCTCCTACGAGCAGTACTTC. Amino acids: CASNTGSSYEQYF.

This clone occurred once. The chain couples TRBV21-1 to TRBJ1-2. TRBV21-1 is a recognized pseudogene. The CDR3 is made up of 14 amino acids. The CDR3 DNA is TGTGCCAGCAGCAAAGCGCACATAGCCAGCGGCTACACCTTC. Its translation: CASSKAHIASGYTF.

As to this clone: The identical CDR3 is also encoded by other nucleotide sequences in the sample. The chain employs TRBV11-2 and TRBJ1-1, with a possible D match to TRBD1 (6 bases). The CDR3 consists of 13 residues. Per germline, CDR1 SGHAT and CDR2 FQNNGV. Deletions cut 5 bases from V and 5 bases from J, with 12 bases between. Here the CDR3 reads CASSLNGQTEAFF. CDR3 DNA sequence: TGTGCCAGCAGCCTAAACGGACAGACTGAAGCTTTCTTT. The full variable domain, rest sourced from reference TRBV11-2 and TRBJ1-1, is EAGVAQSPRYKIIEKRQSVAFWCNPISGHATLYWYQQILGQGPKLLIQFQNNGVVDDSQLPKDRFSAERLKGVDSTLKIQPAKLEDSAVYLCASSLNGQTEAFFGQGTRLTVV.

V and J are TRBV7-8 and TRBJ2-1; 14 positions agree with TRBD2. CDR3 size: 17 residues. The V gene end was trimmed by 6 bases and the J gene end by 3 bases; junction bases not matched to a gene: 7. Germline CDR1 is SGHVS and CDR2 is FQNEAQ. DNA of the CDR3: TGTGCCAGCAGGCCGACTAGCGGGAGGGGTGGCTACAATGAGCAGTTCTTC. Translating gives CASRPTSGRGGYNEQFF.

This chain connects TRBV5-1 to TRBJ1-3, with 7 nucleotides matching TRBD1. Germline V gene data show CDR1 as SGHRS and CDR2 as YFSETQ. The CDR3 is made up of 14 amino acids. With V trimmed by 4 bases and J by 3 bases, 4 bases remained unmatched. The CDR3 is CASSLDRVGNTIYF. CDR3 DNA sequence: TGCGCCAGCAGCCTAGACAGGGTTGGAAACACCATATATTTT. The entire variable domain, with the rest obtained from reference TRBV5-1 and TRBJ1-3, is as follows: KAGVTQTPRYLIKTRGQQVTLSCSPISGHRSVSWYQQTPGQGLQFLFEYFSETQRNKGNFPGRFSGRQFSNSRSEMNVSTLELGDSALYLCASSLDRVGNTIYFGEGSWLTVV.

V usage is TRBV7-9 and J usage is TRBJ2-2, with unresolved D. CDR1 SEHNR and CDR2 FQNEAQ come from the germline V gene (reference sequence). V lost 6 bases and J lost 2, with 7 bases in between. The CDR3 is made up of 13 amino acids. The CDR3 DNA sequence: TGTGCCAGCAGATCACAAAACACCGGGGAGCTGTTTTTT. Its translation: CASRSQNTGELFF.

Here the CDR3 DNA reads TGTGCCAGCAGCTTAAGCGGGCCAAAAAACAATGAGCAGTTCTTC. Protein: CASSLSGPKNNEQFF. The chain recombines TRBV7-2 with TRBJ2-1, with a tentative D call TRBD2 (6 bases). The length of the CDR3 is 15 residues. Germline assignment: CDR1 SGHTA and CDR2 FQGNSA. Trimming shortened V by 2 bases and J by 5 bases, and 13 bases separated the two germline ends. Full variable domain (outside the CDR3, taken from reference TRBV7-2 and TRBJ2-1): GAGVSQSPSNKVTEKGKDVELRCDPISGHTALYWYRQSLGQGLEFLIYFQGNSAPDKSGLPSDRFSAERTGGSVSTLTIQRTQQEDSAVYLCASSLSGPKNNEQFFGPGTRLTVL.

The V call is TRBV21-1, the J call TRBJ1-4. TRBV21-1 is designated a pseudogene. The CDR3 totals 15 residues. This chain's CDR3 is CASSKVRSGEGKLFF. The CDR3 DNA reads TGTGCCAGCAGCAAAGTGAGGTCGGGGGAGGGAAAACTGTTTTTT.

V usage is TRBV3-1 (or the pseudogene TRBV3-2) and J usage is TRBJ2-2; 10 bases map to TRBD2. The CDR3 contains 16 residues. J gave up 5 bases and V 2 bases, and 5 bases lay outside the gene matches. Germline values: CDR1 LGHDT, CDR2 YNNKEL (reference sequence). CDR3 in amino acids: CASSQPSGSGTGELFF. CDR3 DNA: TGTGCCAGCAGCCAACCTAGCGGGAGTGGTACCGGGGAGCTGTTTTTT.

J is TRBJ2-3 and V is TRBV9; the match to TRBD2 covers 7 bases. This CDR3 is 19 amino acids long. CDR1 is SGDLS and CDR2 is YYNGEE in the germline V gene. V was clipped by 4 bases and J by 3 bases; unmatched bases: 20. The CDR3 protein is CASSPAIGRREKATDTQYF. The CDR3 bases are TGTGCCAGCAGCCCCGCAATCGGGAGGCGGGAGAAGGCTACAGATACGCAGTATTTT.

CDR3 sequence reads: CASSPTGGRTEAFF. The CDR3 bases are TGTGCCAGCAGCCCTACAGGGGGCAGGACTGAAGCTTTCTTT. The chain couples TRBV5-4 to TRBJ1-1; 9 positions agree with TRBD1. The CDR3 contains 14 residues. The germline CDR1 and CDR2 sequences are SGHNT and YYREEE (reference sequence). The V segment lost 4 bases and the J segment 5 bases; nucleotides outside the gene matches: 6.

The V call is TRBV20-1, the J call TRBJ2-7, with D tentatively TRBD2 (6 bases). Germline V gene data show CDR1 as DFQATT and CDR2 as SNEGSKA (reference sequence). The CDR3 contains 15 residues. Trimming stripped 3 bases from V and 3 bases from J, with 18 bases between. This chain's CDR3 is CSASPSGEANYEQYF. The CDR3 coding sequence is TGCAGTGCTAGTCCTTCCGGGGAGGCGAACTACGAGCAGTACTTC.

This clone was found once. The chain carries TRBV28 and TRBJ1-1, with 7 positions matching TRBD1. The trim removed 5 bases at V and 6 bases at J, leaving 15 bases unmatched. Germline V lookup: CDR1 MDHEN, CDR2 SYDVKM. This CDR3 has 16 residues. In DNA form, the CDR3 reads TGTGCCAGCAGTCTGGACTATCGGACAGGAGCGGCTGAAGCTTTCTTT. This gives the protein CASSLDYRTGAAEAFF.

J is TRBJ2-1 and V is TRBV5-1, with D perhaps TRBD2 (5 bases). Germline V gene lookup returns CDR1 SGHRS and CDR2 YFSETQ. The CDR3 consists of 12 residues. Trimming removed 1 base at V and 6 bases at J, with 5 bases between. CDR3 sequence reads: CASSLSGNEQFF. Written as DNA, the CDR3 is TGCGCCAGCAGCTTGAGCGGCAATGAGCAGTTCTTC.

The chain recombines TRBV18 with TRBJ2-7, with 8 bases aligning to TRBD2. Germline V gene data show CDR1 as KGHSH and CDR2 as LQKENI. Trimming took 1 base from V and 0 from J; bases not matched to a gene: 11. This CDR3 region has 18 residues. The CDR3 spells CASSPRTYSGRSSYEQYF. Here the CDR3 DNA reads TGTGCCAGCTCACCACGGACATACAGCGGGAGAAGCTCCTACGAGCAGTACTTC.

The chain recombines TRBV9 with TRBJ2-7, with TRBD1 matching over 10 bases. The CDR3 spans 15 residues. Germline V gene data show CDR1 as SGDLS and CDR2 as YYNGEE. Germline trimming cut 3 bases from V and 3 bases from J; bases unmatched to any gene: 6. CDR3 loop: CASSGKDRGGYEQYF. As DNA, the CDR3 is TGTGCCAGCAGCGGCAAGGACAGGGGGGGCTACGAGCAGTACTTC.

V and J are TRBV2 and TRBJ1-5, with unresolved D. V lost 4 bases and J 2 bases, leaving 12 bases between the germline ends. Germline V gene data show CDR1 as SNHLY and CDR2 as FYNNEI. The CDR3 has 15 residues. The chain's CDR3 is CASSAELRGNQPQHF. CDR3 DNA sequence: TGTGCCAGCAGTGCCGAACTTCGGGGCAATCAGCCCCAGCATTTT.

This sequence joins TRBV7-8 and TRBJ1-5; a weak D match, TRBD1 (5 bases). The germline V gene encodes CDR1 SGHVS and CDR2 FQNEAQ. The CDR3 is made up of 16 amino acids. V was pared by 5 bases and J by 3 bases, with 17 bases between. The CDR3 sequence: CASSLGSRANNQPQHF. Written as DNA, the CDR3 is TGTGCCAGCAGCCTAGGGTCCAGGGCTAACAATCAGCCCCAGCATTTT.

The J gene is TRBJ1-1, the V gene TRBV6-5; 7 positions match TRBD1. The V gene's germline CDR1 is MNHEY and CDR2 SVGAGI. The CDR3 runs to 14 residues. J lost 7 bases, V lost 2 bases, and 7 bases had no gene match. The CDR3 loop reads CASSYTGTEVEAFF. CDR3 nucleotide sequence: TGTGCCAGCAGTTACACCGGGACAGAGGTTGAAGCTTTCTTT.

The V and J genes are TRBV11-2 and TRBJ2-7, with 10 bases identical to TRBD2. Germline V gene lookup returns CDR1 SGHAT and CDR2 FQNNGV. The junction had 19 bases not matched to a gene; V was cut back by 6 bases and J by 2 bases. This CDR3 has 19 amino acids. The CDR3 reads CASRPGGERRSGRAYEQYF. The CDR3 DNA follows: TGTGCCAGCAGGCCCGGGGGGGAGAGAAGAAGCGGGAGGGCCTACGAGCAGTACTTC.

The rearrangement joins TRBV28 to TRBJ1-2; TRBD1 matches at 7 bases. V was pared by 8 bases and J by 5 bases, with 11 bases of the junction left unmatched. Germline loops: CDR1 MDHEN, CDR2 SYDVKM. CDR3 length: 14 residues. In DNA, the CDR3 is TGTGCCAGCTATATGACAGGGTACTCTTATGGCTACACCTTC. Residues: CASYMTGYSYGYTF.

This clone was counted a few times. This chain connects TRBV6-5 to TRBJ2-3; TRBD1 matches 8 bases. This CDR3 has 15 residues. CDR1 is MNHEY and CDR2 is SVGAGI in the germline V gene. Trimming took 8 bases from V and 4 from J; bases not matched to a gene: 11. The CDR3 region has the DNA TGTGCCAGCCGAAGACAGGGGAGTCGAGCAGATACGCAGTATTTT. It yields the protein CASRRQGSRADTQYF.

The chain links TRBV7-3 to TRBJ2-7, with D hard to call. The CDR3 has 13 residues. V was clipped by 4 bases and J by 2 bases, with 9 bases between them. In germline, CDR1 is SGHTA, CDR2 FQGTGA. CDR3 sequence (DNA): TGTGCCAGCAGCTCGAGGCCAGCCTACGAGCAGTACTTC. It translates to CASSSRPAYEQYF.

The chain joins TRBV28 to TRBJ2-2, with a tentative D call TRBD2 (7 bases). Trimming removed 5 bases from V and 5 bases from J, with 18 bases in between. From germline, CDR1 is MDHEN and CDR2 SYDVKM. The CDR3 is 16 amino acids. In DNA form, the CDR3 reads TGTGCCAGCAGTCTCGGTGGGGGGGCGCCGACCGGGGAGCTGTTTTTT. Amino acids: CASSLGGGAPTGELFF.

The gene calls are TRBV5-4 and TRBJ2-2; TRBD2 matches 14 bases. V shed 4 bases and J 4 bases; nucleotides not matched to a gene: 3. CDR1 is SGHNT, CDR2 YYREEE, per germline (reference sequence). This CDR3 is 16 amino acids long. The CDR3 loop reads CASSRGLAGGTGELFF. For the CDR3, the DNA is TGTGCCAGCAGCAGAGGACTAGCGGGAGGCACCGGGGAGCTGTTTTTT.

V gene TRBV5-1 combines with J gene TRBJ2-1, with 10 bases aligning to TRBD2. This CDR3 comprises 15 residues. Germline V CDR1 and CDR2: SGHRS, YFSETQ. Trimming cost V 1 base and J 7 bases; bases outside gene matches: 5. DNA for the CDR3: TGCGCCAGCAGCTTGTTAGCGGGAGGTCGGAATGAGCAGTTCTTC. Protein product: CASSLLAGGRNEQFF.

This chain joins TRBV9 and TRBJ2-1, with TRBD2 matching 10 bases. Germline V CDR1 and CDR2: SGDLS, YYNGEE. This CDR3 is 16 amino acids long. Trimming removed 3 bases from V and 4 bases from J; junction bases left unmatched: 7. The CDR3 DNA reads TGTGCCAGCAGCGCCACCGTAGCGGGGGGATACAATGAGCAGTTCTTC. Protein product: CASSATVAGGYNEQFF.

The J gene is TRBJ1-1, the V gene TRBV10-1; D remains unclear. Trimming stripped 6 bases from V and 5 bases from J, with 13 bases between. CDR3 length equals 13 residues. CDR1 is WNHNN and CDR2 is SYGVQD in the germline V gene (reference sequence). In nucleotides, the CDR3 is TGCGCCAGCAGAGAGGAAGGGAGTACTGAAGCTTTCTTT. It specifies CASREEGSTEAFF.

The gene calls are TRBV24-1 and TRBJ2-3; no definite D call. Trimming removed 3 bases from V and 2 bases from J, with 5 bases in between. The CDR3 length is 13 residues. Germline CDR1 is KGHDR and CDR2 is SFDVKD. CDR3 in amino acids: CATSDADTDTQYF. In DNA, the CDR3 is TGTGCCACCAGTGATGCGGACACAGATACGCAGTATTTT.